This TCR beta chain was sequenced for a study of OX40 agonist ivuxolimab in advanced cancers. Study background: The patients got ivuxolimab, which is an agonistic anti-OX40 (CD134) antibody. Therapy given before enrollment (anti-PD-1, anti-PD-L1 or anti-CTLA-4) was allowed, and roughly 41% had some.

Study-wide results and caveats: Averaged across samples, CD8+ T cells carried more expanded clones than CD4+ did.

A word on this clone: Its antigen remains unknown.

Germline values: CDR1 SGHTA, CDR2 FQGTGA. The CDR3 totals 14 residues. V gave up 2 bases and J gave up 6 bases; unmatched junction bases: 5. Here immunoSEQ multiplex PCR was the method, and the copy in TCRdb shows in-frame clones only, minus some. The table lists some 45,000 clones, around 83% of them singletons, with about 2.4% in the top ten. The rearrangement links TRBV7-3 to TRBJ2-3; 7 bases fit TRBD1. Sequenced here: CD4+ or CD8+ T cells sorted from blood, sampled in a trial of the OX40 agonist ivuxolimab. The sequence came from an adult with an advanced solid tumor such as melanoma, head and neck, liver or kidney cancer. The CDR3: CASSLQGVMDTQYF. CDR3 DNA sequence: TGTGCCAGCAGCTTACAGGGGGTAATGGATACGCAGTATTTT.